The 25 T cell receptor beta chains below all came from one sample that was sequenced in a study of T cell repertoires in ileal Crohn's disease. The table came from immunoSEQ multiplex PCR; TCRdb's copy has only in-frame clones and leaves some out. This table holds over 8,500 clones, less than 85% found once. Time point specified: neoterminal ileum biopsy at postoperative endoscopy, about 6 months after surgery. Sequencing input: ileal tissue. The source is an adult with Crohn's disease.

The chain carries TRBV5-1 and TRBJ2-2; TRBD2 might be the D (7 bases). V dropped 1 base and J dropped 5 bases, with 18 bases sitting between them. The CDR3 is 17 residues long. The germline V gene encodes CDR1 SGHRS and CDR2 YFSETQ. The CDR3 DNA is TGCGCCAGCAGCTTGTATGCGGGGGCCGTGATGACCGGGGAGCTGTTTTTT. Its translation is CASSLYAGAVMTGELFF.

CDR3 protein: CASSPTRDSPLHF. The CDR3 region has the DNA TGTGCCAGCAGTCCGACGAGGGATTCACCCCTCCACTTT. This chain links TRBV27 with TRBJ1-6; D is unresolved. The CDR3 loop spans 13 amino acids. Trimming took 5 bases from V and 8 from J, leaving 10 bases between them. Germline V gene lookup returns CDR1 MNHEY and CDR2 SMNVEV (reference sequence).

The rearrangement links TRBV30 to TRBJ1-2; D might be TRBD1 (5 bases). Germline CDR1 reads GTSNPN; CDR2 reads SVGIG (reference sequence). The CDR3 loop spans 15 amino acids. V was cut by 0 bases and J by 0 bases, with 11 bases left in between. The CDR3 coding sequence is TGTGCCTGGAGTGTATTTACAGGCGCTAACTATGGCTACACCTTC. Residues: CAWSVFTGANYGYTF.

The rearrangement links TRBV30 to TRBJ2-5; 13 bases line up with TRBD2. CDR1 GTSNPN and CDR2 SVGIG come from the germline V gene (reference sequence). The CDR3 is 13 residues long. Losses at the gene ends were 5 bases for V and 5 bases for J; bases not matched to a gene: 2. The CDR3 here is CAWEGLAGETQYF. In DNA, the CDR3 is TGTGCCTGGGAGGGACTAGCGGGGGAGACCCAGTACTTC.

The chain links TRBV5-4 to TRBJ1-2; no reliable D call. The V end lost 2 bases, the J end lost 4 bases, and 6 bases lay between the germline ends. The CDR3 length is 12 residues. Germline CDR1 reads SGHNT; CDR2 reads YYREEE (reference sequence). The CDR3 here is CASSLGGYGYTF. CDR3 nucleotide sequence: TGTGCCAGCAGCTTAGGCGGCTATGGCTACACCTTC.

The CDR3 loop reads CASSLAPAGRGRRNTDTQYF. DNA of the CDR3: TGTGCCAGCAGTTTGGCTCCGGCAGGACGAGGGAGGCGAAACACAGATACGCAGTATTTT. The rearrangement uses TRBV27 and TRBJ2-3; the D gene is possibly TRBD2 (6 bases). The V and J ends lost 3 bases and 2 bases respectively, with 27 bases between them. CDR3 length: 20 amino acids. Germline values: CDR1 MNHEY, CDR2 SMNVEV (reference sequence).

Sample share makes this clone medium-sized. This chain links TRBV28 with TRBJ1-4; a weak D match, TRBD1 (5 bases). Germline V gene sequence: CDR1 MDHEN, CDR2 SYDVKM. V was shortened by 2 bases and J by 7 bases, with 17 bases between the two germline ends. The CDR3 runs to 16 residues. CDR3 in DNA: TGTGCCAGCAGTTTAGGGGGAGGGAAGGGCAGTGAAAAACTGTTTTTT. Protein: CASSLGGGKGSEKLFF.

The J gene is TRBJ2-5, the V gene TRBV5-1; 9 bases map to TRBD2. The CDR3 totals 13 residues. Germline CDR1 reads SGHRS; CDR2 reads YFSETQ. J was trimmed by 4 bases and V by 3 bases; bases with no gene match: 1. CDR3 region: CASSSGLAETQYF. The DNA for the CDR3 is TGCGCCAGCAGCTCGGGACTAGCAGAGACCCAGTACTTC.

A remark on this clone: The sample holds other DNA sequences that translate to the same CDR3. The V gene is TRBV5-1, the J gene TRBJ1-2; tentatively, D is TRBD1 (6 bases). The CDR3 runs to 15 residues. The V end lost 5 bases, the J end lost 4 bases, and 18 bases lay between the germline ends. The germline V gene has CDR1 SGHRS and CDR2 YFSETQ. CDR3 nucleotides: TGCGCCAGCAGTCCACCTGAACAGGGACCCTATGGCTACACCTTC. The encoded protein is CASSPPEQGPYGYTF.

The V call is TRBV5-1, the J call TRBJ1-2; D is perhaps TRBD1 (5 bases). The CDR3 contains 12 residues. CDR1 and CDR2 (germline): SGHRS, YFSETQ. Deletions cut 4 bases from V and 4 bases from J, with 8 bases between. CDR3 bases: TGCGCCAGCAGCACGGACACCTATGGCTACACCTTC. Protein sequence: CASSTDTYGYTF.

The rearrangement links TRBV11-3 to TRBJ1-1, with D perhaps matching TRBD1 (5 bases). The germline V gene encodes CDR1 SGHNT and CDR2 YENEEA. The CDR3 is 12 residues long. The ends were cut back, 0 bases at V and 13 bases at J, with 12 bases in the middle. In DNA, the CDR3 is TGTGCCAGCAGCTTAGACCCTTCGGACATTTTCTTT. Translated: CASSLDPSDIFF. The whole variable domain, filled in from reference TRBV11-3 and TRBJ1-1, reads EAGVVQSPRYKIIEKKQPVAFWCNPISGHNTLYWYLQNLGQGPELLIRYENEEAVDDSQLPKDRFSAERLKGVDSTLKIQPAELGDSAVYLCASSLDPSDIFFGQGTRLTVV.

This clone came up a few times. The chain has TRBV21-1 and TRBJ2-2; TRBD1, the D gene given by the table, was not confirmed from the DNA. TRBV21-1 is a known pseudogene. The CDR3 consists of 15 residues. In nucleotides, the CDR3 is TGTGCCAGCAGCAACAGGGTATCAAACACCGGGGAGCTGTTTTTT. Its translation: CASSNRVSNTGELFF.

V and J are TRBV7-2 and TRBJ2-1; TRBD1 matches 7 bases. Per germline, CDR1 SGHTA and CDR2 FQGNSA. The CDR3 is 15 amino acids. The V gene end was trimmed by 3 bases and the J gene end by 4 bases; junction bases not matched to a gene: 6. The CDR3: CASSLGDRAYNEQFF. In DNA, the CDR3 is TGTGCCAGCAGCTTGGGAGACAGGGCGTACAATGAGCAGTTCTTC.

This rearrangement joins TRBV5-4 to TRBJ1-2; D not certain. The CDR3 consists of 14 residues. The V gene lost 0 bases and the J gene lost 9 bases, with 15 bases spanning the gap. CDR1 SGHNT and CDR2 YYREEE come from the germline V gene (reference sequence). In DNA form, the CDR3 reads TGTGCCAGCAGCTTGGTAGGTGGTCTAGCTCGCTACACCTTC. Translated: CASSLVGGLARYTF.

The chain uses TRBV6-1 and TRBJ2-7; D perhaps matches TRBD1 (6 bases). The length of the CDR3 is 14 residues. The germline V gene encodes CDR1 MNHNS and CDR2 SASEGT. V gave up 6 bases and J gave up 7 bases, with 19 bases separating them. The CDR3 sequence: CASRVETGLNEQYF. Written as DNA, the CDR3 is TGTGCCAGCAGGGTCGAGACAGGACTCAATGAGCAGTACTTC.

Here the CDR3 reads CASKNLRAGQQNEKLFF. CDR3 bases: TGTGCCAGTAAAAATCTTAGGGCCGGACAGCAAAATGAAAAACTGTTTTTT. The chain recombines TRBV19 with TRBJ1-4, with D maybe TRBD1 (6 bases). V was clipped by 7 bases and J by 5 bases, with 23 bases between them. Per germline, CDR1 LNHDA and CDR2 SQIVND (reference sequence). The CDR3 sequence is 17 residues long.

V and J are TRBV2 and TRBJ1-5, with a possible D match to TRBD1 (5 bases). Germline V gene data show CDR1 as SNHLY and CDR2 as FYNNEI. Trimming took off 4 bases at V and 6 bases at J, with 13 bases between the two ends. There are 14 residues in the CDR3. CDR3 amino acids: CASSVRQTLQPQHF. CDR3 DNA: TGTGCCAGCAGTGTTAGACAGACTCTTCAGCCCCAGCATTTT. Drawing the rest from reference TRBV2 and TRBJ1-5, the complete variable domain is EPEVTQTPSHQVTQMGQEVILRCVPISNHLYFYWYRQILGQKVEFLVSFYNNEISEKSEIFDDQFSVERPDGSNFTLKIRSTKLEDSAMYFCASSVRQTLQPQHFGDGTRLSIL.

This clone was recorded a few times. The chain combines TRBV5-6 with TRBJ2-7, with 8 bases fitting TRBD1. With 2 bases clipped from V and 6 bases from J, the junction kept 4 bases outside the gene matches. This CDR3 has 13 residues. Germline CDR1 SGHDT, CDR2 YYEEEE. DNA of the CDR3: TGTGCCAGCAGCTTCCAGGGGGCGGTCGAGCAGTACTTC. Amino acids: CASSFQGAVEQYF.

The V call is TRBV5-4, the J call TRBJ1-4; 9 nucleotides agree with TRBD1. Germline trimming cut 5 bases from V and 5 bases from J; bases unmatched to any gene: 4. This CDR3 comprises 14 residues. The germline gives CDR1 SGHNT, CDR2 YYREEE (reference sequence). CDR3 sequence: CASSPGQGNEKLFF. DNA for the CDR3: TGTGCCAGCAGTCCGGGACAGGGAAATGAAAAACTGTTTTTT.

The chain combines TRBV15 with TRBJ1-3, with unresolved D. In germline, CDR1 is LNHNV, CDR2 YYDKDF (reference sequence). CDR3 size: 15 residues. Trimming cost V 0 bases and J 3 bases, with 9 bases left between them. The CDR3: CATSRDPGFGNTIYF. CDR3 in DNA: TGTGCCACCAGCAGAGATCCAGGTTTTGGAAACACCATATATTTT.

This chain joins TRBV7-2 and TRBJ1-2, with 8 bases that match TRBD1. The CDR3 has 15 amino acids. Germline-derived CDR1 and CDR2 are SGHTA and FQGNSA. J was trimmed by 2 bases and V by 2 bases; bases with no gene match: 4. DNA for the CDR3: TGTGCCAGCAGCTTACAGGGGGCGTCGAACTATGGCTACACCTTC. It translates to CASSLQGASNYGYTF.

The chain joins TRBV29-1 to TRBJ1-1; perhaps TRBD1 as D (6 bases). Germline CDR1 is SQVTM and CDR2 is ANQGSEA. Trimming shortened V by 6 bases and J by 11 bases, and 22 bases separated the two germline ends. This CDR3 is 13 amino acids long. CDR3 amino acids: CSVIRGRINGAFF. CDR3 DNA sequence: TGCAGCGTGATCAGGGGCCGGATAAATGGCGCTTTCTTT. The entire variable domain, with the rest obtained from reference TRBV29-1 and TRBJ1-1, is as follows: SAVISQKPSRDICQRGTSLTIQCQVDSQVTMMFWYRQQPGQSLTLIATANQGSEATYESGFVIDKFPISRPNLTFSTLTVSNMSPEDSSIYLCSVIRGRINGAFFGQGTRLTVV.

This chain joins TRBV6-1 and TRBJ1-1; D unclear. Trimming removed 6 bases at V and 4 bases at J, with 9 bases between. The CDR3 has 12 residues. CDR1 and CDR2 from the germline V gene are MNHNS and SASEGT. The CDR3 loop reads CASRALGTEAFF. CDR3 sequence (DNA): TGTGCCAGCAGAGCCCTAGGCACTGAAGCTTTCTTT.

This rearrangement joins TRBV10-3 to TRBJ1-3; D unresolved. This CDR3 contains 13 residues. Per the germline V gene, CDR1 is ENHRY and CDR2 is SYGVKD. Between the trimmed V and J ends, which lost 7 bases and 8 bases, there was a span of 15 bases. CDR3 bases: TGTGCCATCAAATCCGAGGCCTGGCACACCATATATTTT. It encodes CAIKSEAWHTIYF.

The V gene is TRBV28, the J gene TRBJ1-2; D call uncertain. V gave up 4 bases and J gave up 4 bases, with 10 bases separating them. This CDR3 contains 13 residues. Germline CDR1 and CDR2: MDHEN and SYDVKM. The DNA of the CDR3 is TGTGCCAGCAGTTCCCCCCCCAGCTATGGCTACACCTTC. This encodes CASSSPPSYGYTF.